Listed here is a single T cell receptor (beta chain). CDR3 size: 14 residues. The ends lost 2 bases at V and 1 base at J; junction bases unmatched: 1. Germline V gene lookup returns CDR1 ENHRY and CDR2 SYGVKD. This sample was taken from a study of blood T cell repertoires in COVID-19. Background on the study: The cDNA or gDNA used as material had been derived from T cells, B-cell-depleted T cells, or PBMCs.

Study processing details: The authors estimated nucleated cell counts from reference gene primer amplification. TCRdb's copy holds only in-frame clones and misses some; the assay was immunoSEQ multiplex PCR. The DNA was the basis for D and trimming; V, J and clone size are from that table. Of roughly 390,000 clones listed, approximately 89% were seen once; the top ten hold under 11%. Sequencing was done on a sample of peripheral blood. The clonotype comes from a woman aged 25 to 39 with COVID-19, enrolled during active disease. This chain joins TRBV10-3 and TRBJ2-7, with TRBD1 matching 8 bases. The CDR3 is CAISEGQGSYEQYF. CDR3 bases: TGTGCCATCAGTGAGGGACAGGGATCCTACGAGCAGTACTTC.